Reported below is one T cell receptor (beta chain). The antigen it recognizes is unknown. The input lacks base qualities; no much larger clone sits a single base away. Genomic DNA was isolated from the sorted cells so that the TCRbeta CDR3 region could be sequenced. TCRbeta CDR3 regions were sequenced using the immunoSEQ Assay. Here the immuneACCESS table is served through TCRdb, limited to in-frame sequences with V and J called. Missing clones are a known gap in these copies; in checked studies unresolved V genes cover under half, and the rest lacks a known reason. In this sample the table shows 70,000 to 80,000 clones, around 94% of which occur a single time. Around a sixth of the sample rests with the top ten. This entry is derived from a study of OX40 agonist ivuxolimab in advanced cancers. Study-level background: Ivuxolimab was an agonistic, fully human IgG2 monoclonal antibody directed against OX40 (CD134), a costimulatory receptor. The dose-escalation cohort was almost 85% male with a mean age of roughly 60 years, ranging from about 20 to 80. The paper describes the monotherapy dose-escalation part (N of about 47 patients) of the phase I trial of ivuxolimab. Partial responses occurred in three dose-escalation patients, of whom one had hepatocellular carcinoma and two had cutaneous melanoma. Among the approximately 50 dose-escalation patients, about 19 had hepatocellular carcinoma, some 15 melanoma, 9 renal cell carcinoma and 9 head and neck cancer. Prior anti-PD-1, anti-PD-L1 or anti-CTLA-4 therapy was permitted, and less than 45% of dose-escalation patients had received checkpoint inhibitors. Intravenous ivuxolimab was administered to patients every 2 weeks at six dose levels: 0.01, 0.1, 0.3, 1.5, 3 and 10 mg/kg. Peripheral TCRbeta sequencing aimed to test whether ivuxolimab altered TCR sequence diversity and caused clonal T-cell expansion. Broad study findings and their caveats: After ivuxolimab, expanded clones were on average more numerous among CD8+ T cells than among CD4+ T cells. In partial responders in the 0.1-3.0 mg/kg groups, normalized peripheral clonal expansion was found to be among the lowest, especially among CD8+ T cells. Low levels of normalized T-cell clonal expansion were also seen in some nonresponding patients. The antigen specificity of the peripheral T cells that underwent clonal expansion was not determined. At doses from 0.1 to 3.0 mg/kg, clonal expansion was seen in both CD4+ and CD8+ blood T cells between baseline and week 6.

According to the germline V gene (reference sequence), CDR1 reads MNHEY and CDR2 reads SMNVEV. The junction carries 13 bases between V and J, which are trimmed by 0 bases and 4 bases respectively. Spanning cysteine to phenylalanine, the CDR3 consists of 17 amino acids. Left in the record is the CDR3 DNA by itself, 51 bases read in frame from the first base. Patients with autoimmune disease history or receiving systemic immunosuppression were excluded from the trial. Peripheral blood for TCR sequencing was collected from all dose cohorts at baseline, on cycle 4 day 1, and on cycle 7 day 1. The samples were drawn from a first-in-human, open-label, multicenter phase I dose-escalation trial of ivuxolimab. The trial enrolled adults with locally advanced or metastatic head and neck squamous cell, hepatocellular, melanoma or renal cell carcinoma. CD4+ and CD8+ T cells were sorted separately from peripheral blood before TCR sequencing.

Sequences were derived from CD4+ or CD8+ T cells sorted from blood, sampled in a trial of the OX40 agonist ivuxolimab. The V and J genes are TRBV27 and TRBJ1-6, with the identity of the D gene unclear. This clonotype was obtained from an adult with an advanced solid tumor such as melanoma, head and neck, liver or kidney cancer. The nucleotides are TGTGCCAGCAGTTTATCGTGGCCGGGAACTTATAATTCACCCCTCCACTTT. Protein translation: CASSLSWPGTYNSPLHF.